These 30 T cell receptor beta chains came from one sample sequenced in a study of cytomegalovirus exposure and HLA in healthy donors. The PCR had 60 Vbeta and 13 Jbeta primers. The assay was immunoSEQ multiplex PCR, and TCRdb's table has in-frame clones only and misses some. Found here are 100,000 to 150,000 clones, less than 85% of them singletons; the top ten hold approximately 1.4%. What was sequenced was PBMCs. These receptors were collected from a man between 35 and 55 years old in good health and CMV-seronegative.

The chain employs TRBV27 and TRBJ2-5; 9 bases fit TRBD1. Germline CDR1 reads MNHEY; CDR2 reads SMNVEV (reference sequence). The CDR3 contains 14 residues. Trimming took 7 bases from V and 5 from J; bases not matched to a gene: 8. The CDR3 nucleotides are TGTGCCAGCACCCCAAGGACAGGGGACGAGACCCAGTACTTC. Amino acids: CASTPRTGDETQYF.

The chain is built from TRBV5-6 and TRBJ2-1, with D possibly being TRBD2 (5 bases). The length of the CDR3 is 15 residues. Trimming removed 5 bases at V and 8 bases at J, with 20 bases between. Germline CDR1 and CDR2: SGHDT and YYEEEE. The CDR3 spells CASRKRGKANHEQFF. The CDR3, as DNA: TGTGCCAGCAGGAAACGGGGTAAAGCGAACCATGAGCAGTTCTTC. The full variable domain, rest sourced from reference TRBV5-6 and TRBJ2-1, is DAGVTQSPTHLIKTRGQQVTLRCSPKSGHDTVSWYQQALGQGPQFIFQYYEEEERQRGNFPDRFSGHQFPNYSSELNVNALLLGDSALYLCASRKRGKANHEQFFGPGTRLTVL.

The chain recombines TRBV9 with TRBJ1-2; D remains unclear. V lost 5 bases and J 4 bases, leaving 18 bases between the germline ends. This CDR3 has 15 residues. Germline V lookup: CDR1 SGDLS, CDR2 YYNGEE. The CDR3 DNA sequence: TGTGCCAGCAGTTCCCCCCACATCCCTCCCTATGGCTACACCTTC. Protein sequence: CASSSPHIPPYGYTF.

The V and J genes are TRBV27 and TRBJ2-5, with D possibly TRBD2 on 5 matching bases. Judging by the DNA end, TRBJ2-7 fits better; the J call may be wrong. The CDR3 loop spans 14 amino acids. Germline CDR1 reads MNHEY; CDR2 reads SMNVEV (reference sequence). CDR3: CASSRRGPMYEQYF. In DNA, the CDR3 is TGTGCCAGCAGTAGGCGCGGGCCGATGTACGAGCAGTACTTC.

The rearrangement uses TRBV20-1 and TRBJ1-4; tentatively, D is TRBD1 (6 bases). Per germline, CDR1 DFQATT and CDR2 SNEGSKA (reference sequence). The V gene lost 3 bases and the J gene lost 14 bases, with 13 bases spanning the gap. CDR3 length: 11 amino acids. The CDR3 spells CSASTGGSLFF. CDR3 coding DNA: TGCAGTGCTAGTACGGGGGGCTCGCTGTTTTTT.

The chain joins TRBV4-1 to TRBJ1-5, with D tentatively TRBD1 (6 bases). CDR1 and CDR2 (germline): MGHRA, YSYEKL. The CDR3 covers 16 residues. Trimming left V 0 bases short and J 4 bases short, with 13 bases between. DNA of the CDR3: TGCGCCAGCAGCCAAGAACAGGGCAGGGTAAATCAGCCCCAGCATTTT. This sequence encodes CASSQEQGRVNQPQHF.

The chain combines TRBV6-1 with TRBJ1-6; weak D call: TRBD1 (6 bases). This CDR3 region has 16 residues. V shed 1 base and J shed 8 bases, with 15 bases lying between them. The germline V gene has CDR1 MNHNS and CDR2 SASEGT. The chain's CDR3 is CASSEVGQILHSPLHF. CDR3 sequence (DNA): TGTGCCAGCAGTGAAGTCGGACAGATACTCCATTCACCCCTCCACTTT.

The chain is built from TRBV11-2 and TRBJ2-5; 9 nucleotides line up with TRBD1. CDR3 length equals 17 residues. The ends lost 2 bases at V and 4 bases at J; junction bases unmatched: 11. Germline values: CDR1 SGHAT, CDR2 FQNNGV. The CDR3 coding sequence is TGTGCCAGCAGCTTAACGTACAGGGGGCGGTGGCGAGAGACCCAGTACTTC. Its translation is CASSLTYRGRWRETQYF.

This rearrangement joins TRBV18 to TRBJ1-2; D may be TRBD1 (5 bases). The CDR3 is made up of 15 amino acids. V was cut by 6 bases and J by 0 bases, with 14 bases left in between. Germline V CDR1 and CDR2: KGHSH, LQKENI. The DNA for the CDR3 is TGTGCCAGCTCCCAATCGACGACAGCTAACTATGGCTACACCTTC. Translated, it gives CASSQSTTANYGYTF.

J is TRBJ2-2 and V is TRBV23-1; 9 bases line up with TRBD1. TRBV23-1 is sorted into the ORF group, with uncertain function. This CDR3 is built from 14 residues. Trimming cost V 8 bases and J 7 bases; bases outside gene matches: 8. The CDR3 DNA reads TGCGCCAGCGAGAGGACAGGGGTTAGCGGGGAGCTGTTTTTT. Translation: CASERTGVSGELFF.

The chain employs TRBV7-3 and TRBJ2-2; D is uncertain. Germline V gene lookup returns CDR1 SGHTA and CDR2 FQGTGA. This CDR3 is 15 amino acids long. The V end was cut by 4 bases, the J end by 2 bases, with 11 bases between. CDR3 region: CASSSQPLNTGELFF. In DNA, the CDR3 is TGTGCCAGCAGCTCACAACCCTTAAACACCGGGGAGCTGTTTTTT.

The rearrangement links TRBV30 to TRBJ2-3; D may be TRBD2 (5 bases). Looked up from germline, CDR1 is GTSNPN and CDR2 is SVGIG (reference sequence). Trimming pared 0 bases from V and 6 bases from J, leaving 10 bases between. CDR3 size: 13 residues. The CDR3 is CAWSVRGSDTQYF. For the CDR3, the DNA is TGTGCCTGGAGTGTGAGAGGGTCCGATACGCAGTATTTT.

This chain connects TRBV27 to TRBJ1-2; 7 bases line up with TRBD1. Germline values: CDR1 MNHEY, CDR2 SMNVEV (reference sequence). The CDR3 is 15 amino acids. J was trimmed by 2 bases and V by 6 bases; bases with no gene match: 9. The CDR3, as DNA: TGTGCCAGCAGCTCCTCCTTACAGGGGAACTATGGCTACACCTTC. This codes for CASSSSLQGNYGYTF.

The chain links TRBV7-9 to TRBJ2-7; 9 bases are shared with TRBD1. The germline V gene has CDR1 SEHNR and CDR2 FQNEAQ (reference sequence). The CDR3 runs to 16 residues. V lost 1 base, J lost 0 bases, and 4 bases stayed unmatched. CDR3 coding DNA: TGTGCCAGCAGCTTAGGGGGGACAGGGATCTCCTACGAGCAGTACTTC. Amino acids: CASSLGGTGISYEQYF.

This clone has just a few counts. Other nucleotide sequences in the sample specify the same CDR3. The chain joins TRBV7-2 to TRBJ2-4; 12 nucleotides agree with TRBD2. The CDR3 extends over 16 amino acids. CDR1 SGHTA and CDR2 FQGNSA come from the germline V gene. The V gene end was trimmed by 1 base and the J gene end by 5 bases; junction bases not matched to a gene: 3. CDR3 nucleotide sequence: TGTGCCAGCAGCTTAGGGCTAGCGGGGGGGGAAAACATTCAGTACTTC. This codes for CASSLGLAGGENIQYF. The whole variable domain, remainder taken from reference TRBV7-2 and TRBJ2-4, is GAGVSQSPSNKVTEKGKDVELRCDPISGHTALYWYRQSLGQGLEFLIYFQGNSAPDKSGLPSDRFSAERTGGSVSTLTIQRTQQEDSAVYLCASSLGLAGGENIQYFGAGTRLSVL.

The chain has TRBV30 and TRBJ2-5; 9 bases align to TRBD2. This CDR3 contains 13 residues. J lost 5 bases, V lost 5 bases, and 6 bases had no gene match. CDR1 is GTSNPN and CDR2 is SVGIG in the germline V gene (reference sequence). Here the CDR3 reads CAWSGTSLETQYF. CDR3 bases: TGTGCCTGGTCCGGGACTAGCCTTGAGACCCAGTACTTC.

V and J are TRBV4-1 and TRBJ1-1, with D perhaps TRBD1 (6 bases). Trimming removed 4 bases at V and 1 base at J, with 13 bases between. Per the germline V gene, CDR1 is MGHRA and CDR2 is YSYEKL. The CDR3 has 15 residues. CDR3 protein: CASSPYRDRNTEAFF. The CDR3 DNA reads TGCGCCAGCAGCCCTTACAGGGATAGGAACACTGAAGCTTTCTTT.

This chain links TRBV29-1 with TRBJ1-4; D is possibly TRBD1 (5 bases). Germline V gene sequence: CDR1 SQVTM, CDR2 ANQGSEA. The CDR3 runs to 14 residues. Trimming cost V 0 bases and J 5 bases, with 10 bases left between them. CDR3 sequence reads: CSVEDQEGNEKLFF. The CDR3 DNA reads TGCAGCGTTGAAGATCAGGAGGGGAATGAAAAACTGTTTTTT.

The chain carries TRBV6-5 and TRBJ1-2, with a weak D call TRBD1 (5 bases). The CDR3 covers 12 residues. CDR1 is MNHEY and CDR2 is SVGAGI in the germline V gene. V lost 8 bases and J 3 bases, leaving 10 bases between the germline ends. CDR3: CASGDRYYGYTF. DNA of the CDR3: TGTGCCAGCGGAGACAGATACTATGGCTACACCTTC.

This clone was seen just once. DNA for the CDR3: TGTGCCAGCAGCCCCGGACAGGGGGCTTTAACAGATACGCAGTATTTT. As protein: CASSPGQGALTDTQYF. The J gene is TRBJ2-3, the V gene TRBV5-8, with 11 bases matching TRBD1. CDR3 length equals 16 residues. Germline CDR1 is SGHTS and CDR2 is YDEGEE. V shed 4 bases, J shed 3 bases, and the junction held 7 bases outside the gene matches.

The V call is TRBV5-1, the J call TRBJ1-2; 9 bases agree with TRBD1. Germline lookup yields CDR1 SGHRS and CDR2 YFSETQ. V gave up 4 bases and J gave up 7 bases; unmatched junction bases: 8. The CDR3 loop spans 14 amino acids. For the CDR3, the DNA is TGCGCCAGCAGCCCGGGACAGGGTGAGGGTGGCTACACCTTC. Amino acids: CASSPGQGEGGYTF.

The chain has TRBV9 and TRBJ2-1; 13 nucleotides align to TRBD2. V dropped 4 bases and J dropped 8; count of bases not matched to a gene: 9. CDR1 is SGDLS and CDR2 is YYNGEE in the germline V gene. The CDR3 runs to 16 residues. In DNA form, the CDR3 reads TGTGCCAGCAGCTACCAAGGACTAGCGGGAGTATATGAGCAGTTCTTC. Translated, it gives CASSYQGLAGVYEQFF.

The gene calls are TRBV7-9 and TRBJ2-3, with D maybe TRBD2 (6 bases). CDR1 SEHNR and CDR2 FQNEAQ come from the germline V gene (reference sequence). The V end lost 4 bases, the J end lost 5 bases, and 19 bases lay between the germline ends. The CDR3 covers 16 residues. As DNA, the CDR3 is TGTGCCAGCAGCTCTTCTAGCGTCACACCTGGAGATACGCAGTATTTT. This codes for CASSSSSVTPGDTQYF. Together with reference TRBV7-9 and TRBJ2-3, the CDR3 gives the full variable domain: DTGVSQNPRHKITKRGQNVTFRCDPISEHNRLYWYRQTLGQGPEFLTYFQNEAQLEKSRLLSDRFSAERPKGSFSTLEIQRTEQGDSAMYLCASSSSSVTPGDTQYFGPGTRLTVL.

The chain uses TRBV15 and TRBJ2-5, with 9 bases that match TRBD1. Germline assignment: CDR1 LNHNV and CDR2 YYDKDF (reference sequence). Trimming cost V 5 bases and J 2 bases; bases outside gene matches: 6. CDR3 length: 15 amino acids. CDR3 nucleotide sequence: TGTGCCACCAGCGGACGGACAGGGGTACAAGAGACCCAGTACTTC. Amino acid sequence: CATSGRTGVQETQYF.

The J gene is TRBJ2-7, the V gene TRBV4-3; perhaps TRBD2 as D (7 bases). Germline CDR1 LGHNA, CDR2 YSLEER. V shed 0 bases and J shed 4 bases, with 13 bases lying between them. The CDR3 length is 15 residues. The CDR3, as DNA: TGCGCCAGCAGCCAAGAGGGGGGGACATTTTACGAGCAGTACTTC. It is translated as CASSQEGGTFYEQYF.

This clone was recorded a few times. This chain joins TRBV10-3 and TRBJ1-2; 7 bases align to TRBD1. V gave up 6 bases and J gave up 4 bases; unmatched junction bases: 11. The germline gives CDR1 ENHRY, CDR2 SYGVKD. CDR3 length equals 15 residues. The CDR3 reads CAIRGDSQRVYGYTF. In nucleotides, the CDR3 is TGTGCCATCAGGGGGGACAGTCAAAGGGTCTATGGCTACACCTTC.

The J gene is TRBJ2-3, the V gene TRBV7-2; D possibly corresponds to TRBD2 (7 bases). Trimming removed 3 bases at V and 4 bases at J, with 14 bases between. The germline gives CDR1 SGHTA, CDR2 FQGNSA. CDR3 length: 15 residues. The DNA for the CDR3 is TGTGCCAGCAGCTTTGGGGGGGGGCTCTCAGATACGCAGTATTTT. The encoded protein is CASSFGGGLSDTQYF.

This chain uses TRBV2 with TRBJ1-1; a possible D gene is TRBD1 (5 bases). Germline lookup yields CDR1 SNHLY and CDR2 FYNNEI. This CDR3 comprises 12 residues. V lost 9 bases and J lost 4, with 12 bases in between. The CDR3: CASTSGFTEAFF. The CDR3 bases are TGTGCCAGTACCTCAGGGTTCACTGAAGCTTTCTTT.

The chain uses TRBV19 and TRBJ1-5; D not certain. This CDR3 contains 14 residues. Germline V lookup: CDR1 LNHDA, CDR2 SQIVND (reference sequence). V lost 11 bases, J lost 1 base, and 15 bases lay in between. CDR3 in DNA: TGTGCCCAAGTAACCGGGGAGAGCAATCAGCCCCAGCATTTT. Protein product: CAQVTGESNQPQHF.

This clone was seen just once. The chain couples TRBV2 to TRBJ2-2, with 9 bases aligning to TRBD2. Germline assignment: CDR1 SNHLY and CDR2 FYNNEI. The junction had 7 bases not matched to a gene; V was cut back by 8 bases and J by 6 bases. This CDR3 region has 14 residues. In DNA, the CDR3 is TGTGCCAGCGCGGGGGGGAGAGGCGCCGGGGAGCTGTTTTTT. It encodes CASAGGRGAGELFF.